What follows are 14 T cell receptor beta chains derived from one specimen sequenced in a study of blood T cell repertoires in COVID-19 (TCRdb year 2020). Library prep was done by the immunoSEQ multiplex PCR assay. TCRdb retrieved this table from immuneACCESS and kept in-frame rearrangements only. Not all clones are present; in checked studies, unresolved V genes account for under half, and no reason is known for the remainder. The sample table records about half a million clones; approximately 92% of these occur just once. About 1% of the sample is in the top ten clones. The sequenced sample consisted of peripheral blood. The receptors were sampled from a man between 18 and 29 years old with COVID-19, enrolled during active disease.

The genes are TRBV18 and TRBJ2-1, with a possible D match to TRBD2 (6 bases). V was cut by 2 bases and J by 7 bases, with 21 bases left in between. The CDR3 loop spans 17 amino acids. Germline-derived CDR1 and CDR2 are KGHSH and LQKENI. The CDR3: CASSPKVGTGPMNEQFF. The CDR3 region has the DNA TGTGCCAGCTCACCAAAAGTCGGGACTGGCCCGATGAATGAGCAGTTCTTC.

This clone was seen a handful of times. V and J are TRBV7-2 and TRBJ1-6; weak D call: TRBD1 (6 bases). CDR1 is SGHTA, CDR2 FQGNSA, per germline. This CDR3 is built from 13 residues. Between the trimmed V and J ends, which lost 2 bases and 9 bases, there was a span of 8 bases. This CDR3 is CASSLKGGSPLHF. CDR3 nucleotide sequence: TGTGCCAGCAGCTTAAAAGGGGGTTCACCCCTCCACTTT.

J is TRBJ1-2 and V is TRBV6-5; tentatively, D is TRBD1 (5 bases). V was trimmed by 2 bases and J by 5 bases, leaving 12 bases between them. The length of the CDR3 is 14 residues. The germline V gene has CDR1 MNHEY and CDR2 SVGAGI. DNA of the CDR3: TGTGCCAGCAGTTACAGGGGTGCGGTTTATGGCTACACCTTC. It translates to CASSYRGAVYGYTF.

V and J are TRBV11-2 and TRBJ2-1, with 9 bases aligning to TRBD2. Germline CDR1 is SGHAT and CDR2 is FQNNGV. Trimming removed 1 base from V and 9 bases from J; junction bases left unmatched: 4. The CDR3 totals 14 residues. CDR3 protein: CASSLVREGPEQFF. CDR3 bases: TGTGCCAGCAGCTTAGTGCGGGAGGGTCCTGAGCAGTTCTTC.

V gene TRBV29-1 combines with J gene TRBJ1-1; tentatively, D is TRBD1 (5 bases). Per the germline V gene, CDR1 is SQVTM and CDR2 is ANQGSEA. This CDR3 contains 12 residues. Trimming took off 7 bases at V and 0 bases at J, with 9 bases between the two ends. The CDR3 coding sequence is TGCAGCGCGACAGTTCTGAACACTGAAGCTTTCTTT. Residues: CSATVLNTEAFF.

The J gene is TRBJ2-2, the V gene TRBV6-5, with 10 bases matching TRBD1. There are 15 residues in the CDR3. CDR1 is MNHEY and CDR2 is SVGAGI in the germline V gene. Unmatched junction bases numbered 6, after V lost 5 bases and J lost 6 bases. CDR3 coding DNA: TGTGCCAGCAGTCTGCAAGGACAGGGGGCCGGGGAGCTGTTTTTT. Its protein product is CASSLQGQGAGELFF.

This chain connects TRBV9 to TRBJ2-5; the match to TRBD2 covers 7 bases. J lost 0 bases, V lost 3 bases, and 5 bases had no gene match. This CDR3 has 15 residues. Germline V CDR1 and CDR2: SGDLS, YYNGEE. Here the CDR3 reads CASSDAGGYQETQYF. In nucleotides, the CDR3 is TGTGCCAGCAGCGACGCCGGGGGGTACCAAGAGACCCAGTACTTC.

V is TRBV5-5 and J is TRBJ1-1, with TRBD1 identical over 9 bases. Germline V lookup: CDR1 SGHKS, CDR2 YYEKEE (reference sequence). This CDR3 is 16 amino acids long. Unmatched junction bases numbered 11, after V lost 3 bases and J lost 5 bases. The CDR3 region is CASSSRRPTGGTEAFF. The DNA of the CDR3 is TGTGCCAGCAGCTCCCGGAGGCCGACAGGGGGGACTGAAGCTTTCTTT.

The chain couples TRBV7-9 to TRBJ1-5; perhaps TRBD1 as D (6 bases). The germline V gene encodes CDR1 SEHNR and CDR2 FQNEAQ (reference sequence). V was pared by 5 bases and J by 7 bases, with 12 bases between. The CDR3 totals 13 residues. CDR3 protein: CASSPGHQQPQHF. In DNA form, the CDR3 reads TGTGCCAGCAGCCCGGGACATCAACAGCCCCAGCATTTT. Looking up the rest from reference TRBV7-9 and TRBJ1-5 gives the full variable domain: DTGVSQNPRHKITKRGQNVTFRCDPISEHNRLYWYRQTLGQGPEFLTYFQNEAQLEKSRLLSDRFSAERPKGSFSTLEIQRTEQGDSAMYLCASSPGHQQPQHFGDGTRLSIL.

The genes are TRBV10-3 and TRBJ2-2; 13 bases are a match to TRBD2. The CDR3 contains 18 residues. Germline CDR1 is ENHRY and CDR2 is SYGVKD. V shed 4 bases and J 8 bases; nucleotides not matched to a gene: 13. The CDR3 DNA is TGTGCCATCAGTGGTTGGACTAGCGGGGGATCTTCCCGAGGGGAGCTGTTTTTT. This translates into CAISGWTSGGSSRGELFF.

V is TRBV7-8 and J is TRBJ2-1; 7 bases are a match to TRBD2. The germline gives CDR1 SGHVS, CDR2 FQNEAQ. The CDR3 length is 14 residues. Trimming at V came to 5 bases and at J to 9 bases, leaving 10 bases not matched to a gene. CDR3: CASSPRGGLGEQFF. The DNA for the CDR3 is TGTGCCAGCAGCCCAAGGGGAGGGCTAGGTGAGCAGTTCTTC.

The chain uses TRBV19 and TRBJ2-4; 10 nucleotides align to TRBD2. After removal of 5 bases from V and 0 bases from J, the junction contained 10 bases not matched to a gene. This CDR3 has 18 amino acids. Germline CDR1 and CDR2: LNHDA and SQIVND (reference sequence). This CDR3 is CASSPGLAGVLAKNIQYF. For the CDR3, the DNA is TGTGCCAGTAGTCCTGGGCTAGCGGGAGTTCTAGCCAAAAACATTCAGTACTTC.

The rearrangement joins TRBV18 to TRBJ2-3; 14 bases match TRBD2. With 3 bases clipped from V and 4 bases from J, the junction kept 6 bases outside the gene matches. Germline V gives CDR1 KGHSH, CDR2 LQKENI. The CDR3 is 17 amino acids. CDR3 in amino acids: CASSPQTSGGAADTQYF. In nucleotides, the CDR3 is TGTGCCAGCTCACCGCAGACTAGCGGGGGGGCCGCAGATACGCAGTATTTT.

The chain is built from TRBV4-1 and TRBJ2-7, with 8 bases aligning to TRBD1. The CDR3 sequence is 13 residues long. Germline CDR1 reads MGHRA; CDR2 reads YSYEKL. With V trimmed by 6 bases and J by 2 bases, 3 bases remained unmatched. The CDR3 here is CASRGQGAYEQYF. The CDR3 coding sequence is TGCGCCAGCAGAGGACAGGGAGCCTACGAGCAGTACTTC.